The clone carrying this T cell receptor beta chain has a handful of counts. Antigen specificity is unknown. The same CDR3 can be traced to other DNA sequences in this sample. V lost 2 bases and J 4 bases, leaving 8 bases between the germline ends. The CDR3 contains 12 residues. Germline V CDR1 and CDR2: GTSNPN, SVGIG (reference sequence). Sequenced material consisted of expressed TCRB transcripts (all of the isolated RNA was reverse transcribed). TCRdb's copy holds only in-frame clones and misses some; the assay was immunoSEQ multiplex PCR. The table has under 300,000 clones, 25% to 30% seen once. Every sorted population was more than 95% pure. This sample was included in a study of beta chain features in type 1 diabetes. Study conclusions and caveats: Moderate but significant shortening of TCRB CDR3s was recorded in all four CD4+ subsets from Type 1 diabetes patients.

The sample comprised central memory CD4+ T cells from blood. The rearrangement links TRBV30 to TRBJ1-2; unclear D gene. The source is a man aged 25 to 45 in good health. CDR3 in DNA: TGTGCCTGGAGTCCTGGAAGCTATGGCTACACCTTC. This codes for CAWSPGSYGYTF.